This T cell receptor (beta chain) was documented in a study of T cells in localized non-small cell lung cancer. Points from the study as a whole: Tumor showed lower T cell clonality than uninvolved adjacent lung, where it was highest. There was an association of higher blood T cell density with longer overall survival.

Produced via immunoSEQ multiplex PCR; TCRdb's table is partial and in-frame only. This table holds tens of thousands of clones, 88% found once. This clone was seen just once. What it binds is not known. Per germline, CDR1 MDHEN and CDR2 SYDVKM. The CDR3 sequence is 14 residues long. The V end lost 5 bases, the J end lost 7 bases, and 18 bases lay between the germline ends. The specimen comprised peripheral blood, sampled before any cancer treatment. V and J are TRBV28 and TRBJ2-7, with D perhaps being TRBD1 or TRBD2 (5 bases each). The TCR originated in a female donor older than 55 with stage III squamous cell lung carcinoma. CDR3 protein: CASSLPGTIREQYF. The CDR3 nucleotides are TGTGCCAGCAGTCTCCCGGGGACGATACGGGAGCAGTACTTC.